The T cell receptor beta chain described here comes from a study of T cell repertoires in cytomegalovirus infection. At the level of the study: A matching HLA type, together with CMV infection, was signaled by public TCR beta signatures.

V shed 5 bases and J shed 5 bases, with 12 bases lying between them. The germline V gene encodes CDR1 GTSNPN and CDR2 SVGIG (reference sequence). The CDR3 has 13 residues. TCRdb reprocessed the reads with MiXCR, giving one entry per CDR3 protein. The sample contains some 150,000 distinct CDR3 sequences, less than 25% of which appear only once. This clonotype was detected only a few times. No antigen is known for it. Findings and caveats of the study: Pooled public TCR beta family frequency picked out CMV carriers with the relevant HLA.

Sequenced input: PBMCs. The chain has TRBV30 and TRBJ1-4; D gene uncertain. The source is a human donor in good health (CMV status not recorded). Some clones in this sample may be carry-over from other donors' samples. CDR3 DNA sequence: TGTGCCTGGCAAGACGCGCCGAATGAAAAACTGTTTTTT. Translated, it gives CAWQDAPNEKLFF. The entire variable domain, with the rest obtained from reference TRBV30 and TRBJ1-4, is as follows: SQTIHQWPATLVQPVGSPLSLECTVEGTSNPNLYWYRQAAGRGLQLLFYSVGIGQISSEVPQNLSASRPQDRQFILSSKKLLLSDSGFYLCAWQDAPNEKLFFGSGTQLSVL.